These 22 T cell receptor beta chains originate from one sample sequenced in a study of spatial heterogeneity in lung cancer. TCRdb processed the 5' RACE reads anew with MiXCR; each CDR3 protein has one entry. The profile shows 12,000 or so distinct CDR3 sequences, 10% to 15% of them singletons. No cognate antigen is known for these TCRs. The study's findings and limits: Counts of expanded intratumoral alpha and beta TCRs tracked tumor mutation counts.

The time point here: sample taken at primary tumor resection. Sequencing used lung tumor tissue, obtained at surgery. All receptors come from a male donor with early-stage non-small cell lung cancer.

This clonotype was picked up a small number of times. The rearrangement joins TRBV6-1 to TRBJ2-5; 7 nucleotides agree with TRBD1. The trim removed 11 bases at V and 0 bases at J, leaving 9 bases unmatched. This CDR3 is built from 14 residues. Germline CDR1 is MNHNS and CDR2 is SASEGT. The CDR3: CALGQDPYQETQYF. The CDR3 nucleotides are TGTGCCTTAGGACAGGACCCGTACCAAGAGACCCAGTACTTC.

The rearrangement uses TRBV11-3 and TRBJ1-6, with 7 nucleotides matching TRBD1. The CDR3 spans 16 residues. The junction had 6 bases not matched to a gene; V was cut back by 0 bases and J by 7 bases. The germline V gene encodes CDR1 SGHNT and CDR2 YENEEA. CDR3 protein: CASSLEGTDGNSPLHF. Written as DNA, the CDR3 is TGTGCCAGCAGCTTAGAGGGGACAGATGGGAATTCACCCCTCCACTTT.

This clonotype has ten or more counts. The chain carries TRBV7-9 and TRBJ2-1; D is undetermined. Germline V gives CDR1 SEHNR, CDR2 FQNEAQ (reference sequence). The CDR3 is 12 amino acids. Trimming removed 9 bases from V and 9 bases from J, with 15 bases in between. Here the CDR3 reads CASKLLVGEQFF. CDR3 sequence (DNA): TGTGCCAGTAAACTTCTGGTGGGTGAGCAGTTCTTC.

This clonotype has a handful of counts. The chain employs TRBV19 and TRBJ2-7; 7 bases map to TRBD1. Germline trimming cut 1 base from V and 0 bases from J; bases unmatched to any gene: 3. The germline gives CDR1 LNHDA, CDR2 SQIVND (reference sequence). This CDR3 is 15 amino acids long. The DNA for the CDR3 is TGTGCCAGTAGTATAGGAGGGACAGCCTCCTACGAGCAGTACTTC. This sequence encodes CASSIGGTASYEQYF.

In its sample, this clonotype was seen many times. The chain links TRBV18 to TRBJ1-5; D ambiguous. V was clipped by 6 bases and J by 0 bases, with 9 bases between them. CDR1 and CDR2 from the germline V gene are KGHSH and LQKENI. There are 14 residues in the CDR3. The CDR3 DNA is TGTGCCAGCTCTCCGGACGGTAGCAATCAGCCCCAGCATTTT. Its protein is CASSPDGSNQPQHF.

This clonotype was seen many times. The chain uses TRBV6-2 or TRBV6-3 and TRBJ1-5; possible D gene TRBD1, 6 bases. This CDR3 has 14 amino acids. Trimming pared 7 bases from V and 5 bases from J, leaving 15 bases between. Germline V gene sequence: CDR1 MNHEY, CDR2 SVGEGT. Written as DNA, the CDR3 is TGTGCCAGCAACCCAACAGGGATTTATCAGCCCCAGCATTTT. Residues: CASNPTGIYQPQHF.

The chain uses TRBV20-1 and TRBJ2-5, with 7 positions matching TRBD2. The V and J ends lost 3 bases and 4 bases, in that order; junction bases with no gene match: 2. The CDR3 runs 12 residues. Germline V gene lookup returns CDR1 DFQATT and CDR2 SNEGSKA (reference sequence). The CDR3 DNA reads TGCAGTGCTAGCGGGGGGACAGAGACCCAGTACTTC. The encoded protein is CSASGGTETQYF.

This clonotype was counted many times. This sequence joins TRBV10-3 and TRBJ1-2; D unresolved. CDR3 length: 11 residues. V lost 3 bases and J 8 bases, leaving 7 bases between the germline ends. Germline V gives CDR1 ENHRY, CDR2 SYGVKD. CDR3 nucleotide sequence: TGTGCCATCAGTGAAGTCGGGGGCTACACCTTC. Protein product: CAISEVGGYTF.

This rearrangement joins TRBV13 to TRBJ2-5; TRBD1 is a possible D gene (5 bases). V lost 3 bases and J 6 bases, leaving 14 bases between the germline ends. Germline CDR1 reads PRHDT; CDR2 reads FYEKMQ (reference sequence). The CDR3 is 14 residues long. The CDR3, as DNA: TGTGCCAGCAGCTTGTCAACTAAGGGGAAGACCCAGTACTTC. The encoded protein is CASSLSTKGKTQYF.

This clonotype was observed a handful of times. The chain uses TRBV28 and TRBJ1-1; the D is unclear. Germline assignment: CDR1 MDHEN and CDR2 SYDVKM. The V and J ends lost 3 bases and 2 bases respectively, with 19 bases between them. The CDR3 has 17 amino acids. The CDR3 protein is CASSFEAEGSLNTEAFF. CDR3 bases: TGTGCCAGCAGTTTTGAGGCAGAGGGTTCCCTCAACACTGAAGCTTTCTTT.

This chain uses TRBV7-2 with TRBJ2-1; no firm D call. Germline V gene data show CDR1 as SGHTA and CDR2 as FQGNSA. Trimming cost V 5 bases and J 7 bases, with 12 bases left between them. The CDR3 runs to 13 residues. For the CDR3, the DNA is TGTGCCAGCAGCGCTAGTCAGACTAATGAGCAGTTCTTC. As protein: CASSASQTNEQFF.

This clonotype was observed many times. DNA of the CDR3: TGTGCCAGCACCTTCACAGGTAGAGATTCACCCCTCCACTTT. Protein product: CASTFTGRDSPLHF. The V call is TRBV28, the J call TRBJ1-6; D possibly corresponds to TRBD1 (5 bases). The CDR3 totals 14 residues. V was pared by 7 bases and J by 8 bases, with 15 bases between. Germline V gene lookup returns CDR1 MDHEN and CDR2 SYDVKM.

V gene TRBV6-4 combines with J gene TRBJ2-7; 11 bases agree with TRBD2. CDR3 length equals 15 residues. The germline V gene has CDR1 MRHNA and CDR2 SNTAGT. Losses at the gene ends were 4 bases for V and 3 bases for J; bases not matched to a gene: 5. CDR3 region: CASSGLAGTFYEQYF. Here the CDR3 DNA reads TGTGCCAGCAGTGGACTAGCGGGGACCTTCTACGAGCAGTACTTC.

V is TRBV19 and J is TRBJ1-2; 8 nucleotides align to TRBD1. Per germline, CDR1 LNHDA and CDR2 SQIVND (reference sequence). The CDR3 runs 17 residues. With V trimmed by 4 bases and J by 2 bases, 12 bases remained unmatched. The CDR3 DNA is TGTGCCAGTAGTAGGACAGGGTCCACTCACAGGAACTATGGCTACACCTTC. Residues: CASSRTGSTHRNYGYTF.

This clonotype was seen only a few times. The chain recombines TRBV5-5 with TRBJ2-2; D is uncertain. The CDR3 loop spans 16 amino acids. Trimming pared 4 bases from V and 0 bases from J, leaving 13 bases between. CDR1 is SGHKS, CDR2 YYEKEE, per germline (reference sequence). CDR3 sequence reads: CASSLNRVANTGELFF. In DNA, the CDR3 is TGTGCCAGCAGCCTCAACAGAGTCGCGAACACCGGGGAGCTGTTTTTT.

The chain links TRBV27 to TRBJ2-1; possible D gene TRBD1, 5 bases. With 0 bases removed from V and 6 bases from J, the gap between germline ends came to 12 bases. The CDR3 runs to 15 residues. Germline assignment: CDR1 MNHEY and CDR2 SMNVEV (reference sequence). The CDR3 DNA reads TGTGCCAGCAGTTTATCGTCCAGGGAAAGCAATGAGCAGTTCTTC. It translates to CASSLSSRESNEQFF.

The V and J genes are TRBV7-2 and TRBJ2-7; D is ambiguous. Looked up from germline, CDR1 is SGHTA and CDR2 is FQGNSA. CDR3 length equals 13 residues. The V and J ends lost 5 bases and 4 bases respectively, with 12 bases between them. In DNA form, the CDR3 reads TGTGCCAGCAGCGCGGAGCAGAAGTACGAGCAGTACTTC. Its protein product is CASSAEQKYEQYF.

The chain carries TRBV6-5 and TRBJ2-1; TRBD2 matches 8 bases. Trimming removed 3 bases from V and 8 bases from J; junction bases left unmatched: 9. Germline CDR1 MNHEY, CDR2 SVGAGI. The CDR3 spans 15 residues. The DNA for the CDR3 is TGTGCCAGCAGTTATTCAGGACTAGCATCCGATGAGCAGTTCTTC. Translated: CASSYSGLASDEQFF.

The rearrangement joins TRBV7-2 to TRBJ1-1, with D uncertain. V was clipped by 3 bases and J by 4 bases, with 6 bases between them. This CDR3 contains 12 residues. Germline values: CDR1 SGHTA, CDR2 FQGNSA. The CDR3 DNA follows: TGTGCCAGCAGCTTTCCCCCCACTGAAGCTTTCTTT. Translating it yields CASSFPPTEAFF.

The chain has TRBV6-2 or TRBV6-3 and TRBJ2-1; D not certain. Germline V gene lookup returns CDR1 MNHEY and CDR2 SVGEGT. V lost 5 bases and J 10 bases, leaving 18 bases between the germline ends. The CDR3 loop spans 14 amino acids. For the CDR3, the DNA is TGTGCCAGCAGTCTACCGGACCCCAGGCGAGAGCAGTTCTTC. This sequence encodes CASSLPDPRREQFF.

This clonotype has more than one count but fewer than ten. The CDR3: CASSLVGETQYF. In DNA form, the CDR3 reads TGCGCCAGCAGCTTGGTTGGGGAGACCCAGTACTTC. The V call is TRBV5-1, the J call TRBJ2-5; D unclear. Trimming pared 0 bases from V and 5 bases from J, leaving 5 bases between. The germline V gene has CDR1 SGHRS and CDR2 YFSETQ. This CDR3 comprises 12 residues.

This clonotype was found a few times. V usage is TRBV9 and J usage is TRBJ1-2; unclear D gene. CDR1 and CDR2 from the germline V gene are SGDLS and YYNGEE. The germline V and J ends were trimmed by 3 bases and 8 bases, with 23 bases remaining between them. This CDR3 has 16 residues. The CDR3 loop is CASSARERGYKSGYTF. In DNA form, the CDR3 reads TGTGCCAGCAGCGCCCGGGAGCGGGGATACAAATCGGGCTACACCTTC.